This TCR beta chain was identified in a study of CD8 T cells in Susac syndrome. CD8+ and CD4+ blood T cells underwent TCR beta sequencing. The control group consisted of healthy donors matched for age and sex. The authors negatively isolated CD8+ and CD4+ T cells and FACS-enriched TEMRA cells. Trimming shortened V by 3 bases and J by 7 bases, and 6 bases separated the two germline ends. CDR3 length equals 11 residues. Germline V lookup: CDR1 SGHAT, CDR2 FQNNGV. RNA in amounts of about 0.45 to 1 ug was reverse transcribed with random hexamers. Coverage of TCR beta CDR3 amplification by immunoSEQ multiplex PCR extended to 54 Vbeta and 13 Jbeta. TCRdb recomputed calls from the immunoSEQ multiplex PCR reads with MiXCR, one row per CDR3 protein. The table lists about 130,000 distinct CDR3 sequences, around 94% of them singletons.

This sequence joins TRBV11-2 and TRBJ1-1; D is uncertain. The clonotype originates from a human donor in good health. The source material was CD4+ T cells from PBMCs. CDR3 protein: CASSLFVEAFF. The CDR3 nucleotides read TGTGCCAGCAGCTTGTTTGTTGAAGCTTTCTTT. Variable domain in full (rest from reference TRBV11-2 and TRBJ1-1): EAGVAQSPRYKIIEKRQSVAFWCNPISGHATLYWYQQILGQGPKLLIQFQNNGVVDDSQLPKDRFSAERLKGVDSTLKIQPAKLEDSAVYLCASSLFVEAFFGQGTRLTVV.